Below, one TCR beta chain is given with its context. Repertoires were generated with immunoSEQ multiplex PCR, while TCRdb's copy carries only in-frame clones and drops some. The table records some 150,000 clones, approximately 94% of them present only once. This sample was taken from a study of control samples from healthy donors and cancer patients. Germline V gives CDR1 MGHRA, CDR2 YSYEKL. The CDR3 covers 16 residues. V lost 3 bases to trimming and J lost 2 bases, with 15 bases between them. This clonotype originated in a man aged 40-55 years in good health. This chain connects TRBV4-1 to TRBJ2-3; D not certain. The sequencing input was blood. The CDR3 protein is CASSQYGPASTDTQYF. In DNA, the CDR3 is TGCGCCAGCAGCCAGTACGGACCCGCATCCACAGATACGCAGTATTTT.